The clone carrying this T cell receptor (beta chain) has a single count. Sample treatment: about 20 received Ad26.COV2.S at low or high dose, single or two shots; several received placebo; per-sample allocation not given. The investigators took samples on day 63 after the first vaccine or placebo injection. Clones were sequenced by immunoSEQ multiplex PCR, and TCRdb holds only the in-frame ones, with some missing. The sample has approximately 350,000 clones; about nine tenths are singletons. This sample was included in a study of Ad26.COV2.S vaccination and SARS-CoV-2 variants. The receptor's source is a person aged 18 to 59 who received the Ad26.COV2.S COVID-19 vaccine or a placebo. This material consisted of peripheral blood, taken in a trial of Ad26.COV2.S vaccine versus placebo.

CDR3 in DNA: TGTGCCAGCAGTTATAGGGCAGAGCAGTACTTC. This gives the protein CASSYRAEQYF. The chain carries TRBV6-6 and TRBJ2-7; no clear D gene. Trimming cost V 3 bases and J 7 bases, with 7 bases left between them. Per the germline V gene, CDR1 is MNHNY and CDR2 is SVGAGI (reference sequence). CDR3 length: 11 residues.